These 24 T cell receptor beta chains were sequenced from one sample in a study of blood T cell repertoires in COVID-19. Clones were read by immunoSEQ multiplex PCR, and TCRdb kept only the in-frame ones, dropping some. The profile shows 150,000 to 200,000 clones, about four fifths of them singletons. Sequenced material: PBMCs or T cells enriched from blood (not recorded which). The receptors stem from a man aged 35-49 years who had recovered from COVID-19.

The CDR3 nucleotides read TGTGCCAGCAGTTACTCGCGGGGAGATGGCTACACCTTC. Its translation: CASSYSRGDGYTF. The chain joins TRBV6-6 to TRBJ1-2; D remains ambiguous. Trimming pared 0 bases from V and 6 bases from J, leaving 8 bases between. Germline V CDR1 and CDR2: MNHNY, SVGAGI (reference sequence). The CDR3 has 13 amino acids.

The rearrangement uses TRBV7-8 and TRBJ2-5, with 9 bases identical to TRBD1. This CDR3 region has 14 residues. CDR1 and CDR2 (germline): SGHVS, FQNEAQ. Trimming at V came to 3 bases and at J to 3 bases, leaving 2 bases not matched to a gene. CDR3 nucleotides: TGTGCCAGCAGCTTGGGACAGGGTAAAGAGACCCAGTACTTC. Its protein product is CASSLGQGKETQYF.

This clone appeared a single time. The rearrangement joins TRBV5-1 to TRBJ2-7, with 7 bases matching TRBD2. After removal of 8 bases from V and 2 bases from J, the junction contained 4 bases not matched to a gene. The CDR3 is made up of 12 amino acids. Germline V gene sequence: CDR1 SGHRS, CDR2 YFSETQ. CDR3 sequence: CARTGGTYEQYF. CDR3 nucleotides: TGCGCCAGAACCGGGGGGACCTACGAGCAGTACTTC.

This clone appeared a single time. The chain couples TRBV7-2 to TRBJ1-3; tentative D call: TRBD1 (5 bases). CDR1 is SGHTA and CDR2 is FQGNSA in the germline V gene. V was pared by 1 base and J by 3 bases, with 7 bases between. The CDR3 spans 14 residues. In DNA, the CDR3 is TGTGCCAGCAGCTTAGGGCAGGGTGGAAACACCATATATTTT. This translates into CASSLGQGGNTIYF.

The chain carries TRBV2 and TRBJ1-5; D not resolved. This CDR3 comprises 12 residues. Trimming cost V 8 bases and J 6 bases, with 11 bases left between them. Germline CDR1 reads SNHLY; CDR2 reads FYNNEI. This CDR3 is CASRGEVQPQHF. The DNA for the CDR3 is TGTGCCAGCCGGGGAGAAGTTCAGCCCCAGCATTTT.

V is TRBV9 and J is TRBJ2-2; the D gene is possibly TRBD2 (5 bases). Trimming pared 3 bases from V and 5 bases from J, leaving 14 bases between. CDR1 is SGDLS and CDR2 is YYNGEE in the germline V gene. This CDR3 contains 15 residues. As DNA, the CDR3 is TGTGCCAGCAGCGACCGGACGGGAAGAACCGGGGAGCTGTTTTTT. Its translation: CASSDRTGRTGELFF.

The CDR3 DNA reads TGTGCCAGCAGCCAAGAAAGGGGTCAGCCCCAGCATTTT. Protein: CASSQERGQPQHF. V gene TRBV3-1 (or the pseudogene TRBV3-2) combines with J gene TRBJ1-5; tentatively, D is TRBD1 (5 bases). Germline CDR1 is LGHDT and CDR2 is YNNKEL (reference sequence). The CDR3 consists of 13 residues. V lost 0 bases and J 6 bases, leaving 6 bases between the germline ends.

This chain joins TRBV25-1 and TRBJ1-2; 7 positions match TRBD1. In germline, CDR1 is MGHDK, CDR2 SYGVNS. The CDR3 length is 15 residues. J gave up 0 bases and V 4 bases, and 5 bases lay outside the gene matches. CDR3 bases: TGTGCCAGCAGTGGTGGGACAGAGGCTAACTATGGCTACACCTTC. It yields the protein CASSGGTEANYGYTF.

In DNA form, the CDR3 reads TGCGCCAGCAGCCAAGAGGAGGGGAGTAATGAAAAACTGTTTTTT. It specifies CASSQEEGSNEKLFF. The chain employs TRBV4-3 and TRBJ1-4, with TRBD1 as a possible D gene (5 bases). The length of the CDR3 is 15 residues. Germline CDR1 is LGHNA and CDR2 is YSLEER. V shed 0 bases and J shed 4 bases, with 9 bases lying between them.

This chain connects TRBV28 to TRBJ1-1; D gene uncertain. Germline V CDR1 and CDR2: MDHEN, SYDVKM. The CDR3 is 13 residues long. The V gene lost 1 base and the J gene lost 6 bases, with 9 bases spanning the gap. The CDR3 sequence: CASSLYSRAEAFF. Here the CDR3 DNA reads TGTGCCAGCAGTTTATATTCCCGCGCTGAAGCTTTCTTT.

V and J are TRBV15 and TRBJ2-5; 8 nucleotides match TRBD2. V lost 4 bases, J lost 5 bases, and 3 bases stayed unmatched. Germline loops: CDR1 LNHNV, CDR2 YYDKDF (reference sequence). The CDR3 runs 13 residues. CDR3 DNA: TGTGCCACCAGCACGGGACTAGGGGAGACCCAGTACTTC. Protein: CATSTGLGETQYF.

The chain uses TRBV5-4 and TRBJ1-2; D perhaps matches TRBD1 (5 bases). CDR1 and CDR2 from the germline V gene are SGHNT and YYREEE (reference sequence). The length of the CDR3 is 12 residues. Trimming took 4 bases from V and 5 from J, leaving 9 bases between them. The CDR3 loop reads CASSADSYGYTF. The CDR3, as DNA: TGTGCCAGCAGCGCAGACAGTTATGGCTACACCTTC. Full variable domain (missing parts from reference TRBV5-4 and TRBJ1-2): ETGVTQSPTHLIKTRGQQVTLRCSSQSGHNTVSWYQQALGQGPQFIFQYYREEENGRGNFPPRFSGLQFPNYSSELNVNALELDDSALYLCASSADSYGYTFGSGTRLTVV.

The chain has TRBV28 and TRBJ2-2; TRBD1 matches 7 bases. Germline V gene data show CDR1 as MDHEN and CDR2 as SYDVKM. This CDR3 is built from 16 residues. Trimming took 3 bases from V and 1 from J; bases not matched to a gene: 5. The CDR3 nucleotides read TGTGCCAGCAGTTTCATCCGGACAGGGAACACCGGGGAGCTGTTTTTT. Amino acids: CASSFIRTGNTGELFF. Supplemented by reference TRBV28 and TRBJ2-2, the full variable domain reads DVKVTQSSRYLVKRTGEKVFLECVQDMDHENMFWYRQDPGLGLRLIYFSYDVKMKEKGDIPEGYSVSREKKERFSLILESASTNQTSMYLCASSFIRTGNTGELFFGEGSRLTVL.

The chain has TRBV6-5 and TRBJ2-5; 7 nucleotides align to TRBD2. Germline V gene data show CDR1 as MNHEY and CDR2 as SVGAGI. The CDR3 runs to 14 residues. V shed 7 bases and J 4 bases; nucleotides not matched to a gene: 9. As DNA, the CDR3 is TGTGCCAGCATCATTCGGGGAGGGAGAGAGACCCAGTACTTC. Encoded protein: CASIIRGGRETQYF.

The chain combines TRBV9 with TRBJ2-5; the match to TRBD2 covers 7 bases. The germline CDR1 and CDR2 sequences are SGDLS and YYNGEE. The CDR3 is 14 amino acids. The V and J ends lost 6 bases and 3 bases, in that order; junction bases with no gene match: 8. The CDR3 sequence: CASTPHLAEETQYF. The CDR3 coding sequence is TGTGCCAGCACCCCCCACCTAGCGGAAGAGACCCAGTACTTC. The variable domain in full, with the rest retrieved from reference TRBV9 and TRBJ2-5, is DSGVTQTPKHLITATGQRVTLRCSPRSGDLSVYWYQQSLDQGLQFLIQYYNGEERAKGNILERFSAQQFPDLHSELNLSSLELGDSALYFCASTPHLAEETQYFGPGTRLLVL.

V usage is TRBV7-8 and J usage is TRBJ1-1; TRBD1 is a possible D gene (6 bases). The CDR3 spans 15 residues. V dropped 5 bases and J dropped 4 bases, with 17 bases sitting between them. The germline V gene encodes CDR1 SGHVS and CDR2 FQNEAQ. CDR3 sequence (DNA): TGTGCCAGCAGCCAGAACACAGGGTCTGGCACTGAAGCTTTCTTT. Translating it yields CASSQNTGSGTEAFF.

The rearrangement links TRBV10-3 to TRBJ1-3; unclear D gene. This CDR3 has 15 residues. The V gene's germline CDR1 is ENHRY and CDR2 SYGVKD. V lost 2 bases, J lost 0 bases, and 8 bases lay in between. The CDR3, as DNA: TGTGCCATCAGTGAGGCGGGCTCCTCTGGAAACACCATATATTTT. Translated: CAISEAGSSGNTIYF.

The rearrangement uses TRBV19 and TRBJ1-5, with 7 nucleotides matching TRBD1. The V gene's germline CDR1 is LNHDA and CDR2 SQIVND (reference sequence). The J segment lost 6 bases and the V segment lost 7 bases, leaving 9 bases of the junction unmatched. The CDR3 consists of 14 residues. DNA for the CDR3: TGTGCCAGTAAAACGGGCCAGGGGGGTCAGCCCCAGCATTTT. This encodes CASKTGQGGQPQHF.

This clone was detected only a few times. The chain recombines TRBV5-5 with TRBJ2-5; D not resolved. This CDR3 contains 15 residues. Looked up from germline, CDR1 is SGHKS and CDR2 is YYEKEE (reference sequence). With 3 bases removed from V and 1 base from J, the gap between germline ends came to 13 bases. The CDR3 coding sequence is TGTGCCAGCAGCTACCGAGGCGGATTCCAAGAGACCCAGTACTTC. Protein sequence: CASSYRGGFQETQYF.

The chain carries TRBV2 and TRBJ1-6, with 9 bases matching TRBD1. The CDR3 sequence is 14 residues long. V trimming: 4 bases; J trimming: 8 bases; junction bases outside the gene matches: 3. The germline gives CDR1 SNHLY, CDR2 FYNNEI. The CDR3 bases are TGTGCCAGCAGTGGGACAGGGGCGGATTCACCCCTCCACTTT. It specifies CASSGTGADSPLHF.

V and J are TRBV18 and TRBJ2-6; TRBD1 is a possible D gene (6 bases). CDR1 is KGHSH and CDR2 is LQKENI in the germline V gene. The V end lost 6 bases, the J end lost 9 bases, and 21 bases lay between the germline ends. The CDR3 covers 16 residues. The DNA of the CDR3 is TGTGCCAGCTCGCCCGTTGGGGACATTTCTCACAACGTCCTGACTTTC. It translates to CASSPVGDISHNVLTF.

V and J are TRBV6-2 or TRBV6-3 and TRBJ1-1; 9 bases line up with TRBD1. J was trimmed by 1 base and V by 4 bases; bases with no gene match: 13. Germline V lookup: CDR1 MNHEY, CDR2 SVGEGT. The CDR3 extends over 18 amino acids. The CDR3 loop is CASSFIVTGGERNTEAFF. Here the CDR3 DNA reads TGTGCCAGCAGTTTCATCGTTACAGGGGGCGAGAGGAACACTGAAGCTTTCTTT.

The J gene is TRBJ1-3, the V gene TRBV7-6; D is unresolved. Germline V gives CDR1 SGHVS, CDR2 FNYEAQ. CDR3 length equals 13 residues. V shed 0 bases and J shed 11 bases, with 11 bases lying between them. The CDR3 is CASSLAMWEAIYF. DNA for the CDR3: TGTGCCAGCAGCTTAGCGATGTGGGAGGCCATATATTTT.

The chain has TRBV5-4 and TRBJ2-7; 7 bases fit TRBD1. CDR1 and CDR2 (germline): SGHNT, YYREEE (reference sequence). The CDR3 covers 14 residues. V gave up 1 base and J gave up 3 bases; unmatched junction bases: 4. CDR3 residues: CASSLMTGNYEQYF. The DNA of the CDR3 is TGTGCCAGCAGCTTGATGACAGGGAACTACGAGCAGTACTTC.